A single sample is the source of the 22 T cell receptor beta chains below, sequenced in a study of blood T cell repertoires in COVID-19. Sequenced by immunoSEQ multiplex PCR; TCRdb stores in-frame clones only, minus some. The repertoire holds 250,000 or so clones, with about 89% as singletons. The specimen sequenced was PBMCs or T cells enriched from blood (not recorded which). These receptors originate from a woman between 18 and 30 years old who had recovered from COVID-19.

V usage is TRBV4-2 and J usage is TRBJ2-7; 10 bases are shared with TRBD2. V was clipped by 3 bases and J by 2 bases; unmatched bases: 7. CDR3 length: 16 residues. CDR1 and CDR2 from the germline V gene are LGHNA and YNFKEQ. The CDR3 spells CASSHRTSGTAYEQYF. As DNA, the CDR3 is TGTGCCAGCAGCCATAGGACTAGCGGCACTGCCTACGAGCAGTACTTC.

The chain employs TRBV10-3 and TRBJ1-1, with a possible D match to TRBD1 (6 bases). The CDR3 contains 14 residues. CDR1 and CDR2 (germline): ENHRY, SYGVKD. V lost 1 base, J lost 2 bases, and 8 bases lay in between. CDR3 amino acids: CAISELGGNTEAFF. The CDR3 coding sequence is TGTGCCATCAGTGAGTTAGGGGGAAACACTGAAGCTTTCTTT.

This rearrangement joins TRBV4-3 to TRBJ1-2; 10 bases are a match to TRBD1. V gave up 4 bases and J gave up 7 bases; unmatched junction bases: 9. The germline gives CDR1 LGHNA, CDR2 YSLEER. This CDR3 comprises 15 residues. For the CDR3, the DNA is TGCGCCAGCAGCCTAACCGGGACAGGGGTGTTTGGCTACACCTTC. Protein: CASSLTGTGVFGYTF.

This clone came up a few times. The chain couples TRBV7-3 to TRBJ2-5; 9 bases line up with TRBD1. The CDR3 extends over 15 amino acids. The germline V gene encodes CDR1 SGHTA and CDR2 FQGTGA. Trimming took 5 bases from V and 5 from J; bases not matched to a gene: 9. The CDR3 protein is CASSPGTGRRETQYF. CDR3 sequence (DNA): TGTGCCAGCAGCCCCGGGACAGGGCGGAGGGAGACCCAGTACTTC.

This sequence joins TRBV9 and TRBJ1-2, with TRBD1 identical over 9 bases. Trimming cost V 4 bases and J 13 bases; bases outside gene matches: 11. This CDR3 is 13 amino acids long. Germline V CDR1 and CDR2: SGDLS, YYNGEE. The CDR3: CASSSRDRAPRTF. The CDR3, as DNA: TGTGCCAGCAGCTCCCGGGACAGGGCTCCTCGCACCTTC.

The chain joins TRBV12-3 or TRBV12-4 to TRBJ2-5; D gene ambiguous. The length of the CDR3 is 12 residues. V was trimmed by 3 bases and J by 5 bases, leaving 7 bases between them. The CDR3 DNA is TGTGCCAGCAGTTTGCTAGGCGAGACCCAGTACTTC. It is translated as CASSLLGETQYF.

The genes are TRBV10-3 and TRBJ1-2; 10 bases map to TRBD1. CDR1 is ENHRY and CDR2 is SYGVKD in the germline V gene. Unmatched junction bases numbered 12, after V lost 6 bases and J lost 2 bases. The length of the CDR3 is 17 residues. This CDR3 is CAIRQTGTGDTNYGYTF. The CDR3 DNA sequence: TGTGCCATCAGACAAACCGGGACAGGGGACACCAACTATGGCTACACCTTC.

The chain has TRBV6-5 and TRBJ2-1, with a weak D call TRBD1 (6 bases). V lost 4 bases and J lost 5, with 18 bases in between. This CDR3 comprises 16 residues. Per germline, CDR1 MNHEY and CDR2 SVGAGI. CDR3 sequence: CASSFGATGADNEQFF. In DNA form, the CDR3 reads TGTGCCAGCAGTTTCGGAGCGACAGGTGCGGACAATGAGCAGTTCTTC.

The chain joins TRBV29-1 to TRBJ2-7; 8 bases are a match to TRBD1. CDR1 and CDR2 (germline): SQVTM, ANQGSEA. Germline trimming cut 6 bases from V and 2 bases from J; bases unmatched to any gene: 6. The CDR3 sequence is 13 residues long. The CDR3 nucleotides read TGCAGCGTGGACAGGGAACCGACCTACGAGCAGTACTTC. Its translation is CSVDREPTYEQYF.

The V gene is TRBV7-9, the J gene TRBJ2-7, with D perhaps matching TRBD1 (5 bases). V shed 5 bases and J shed 0 bases, with 23 bases lying between them. Germline-derived CDR1 and CDR2 are SEHNR and FQNEAQ (reference sequence). The CDR3 is 18 amino acids. The CDR3 sequence is CASSPKGPTVRSSYEQYF. As DNA, the CDR3 is TGTGCCAGCAGCCCTAAGGGCCCGACAGTCCGTAGCTCCTACGAGCAGTACTTC.

V gene TRBV7-8 combines with J gene TRBJ1-3, with TRBD1 identical over 8 bases. J gave up 4 bases and V 3 bases, and 5 bases lay outside the gene matches. CDR3 size: 15 residues. CDR1 and CDR2 (germline): SGHVS, FQNEAQ. The chain's CDR3 is CASSFQTGGGNTIYF. The CDR3 DNA reads TGTGCCAGCAGCTTTCAAACAGGGGGAGGAAACACCATATATTTT. Full variable domain (rest looked up from reference TRBV7-8 and TRBJ1-3): GAGVSQSPRYKVAKRGQDVALRCDPISGHVSLFWYQQALGQGPEFLTYFQNEAQLDKSGLPSDRFFAERPEGSVSTLKIQRTQQEDSAVYLCASSFQTGGGNTIYFGEGSWLTVV.

V gene TRBV9 combines with J gene TRBJ2-3; TRBD2 matches 9 bases. Germline V CDR1 and CDR2: SGDLS, YYNGEE. The V segment lost 0 bases and the J segment 2 bases; nucleotides outside the gene matches: 10. This CDR3 is 18 amino acids long. The CDR3 coding sequence is TGTGCCAGCAGCGTAGCTTGGCGGGAGGGAGGGATCACAGATACGCAGTATTTT. Translation gives CASSVAWREGGITDTQYF.

V is TRBV18 and J is TRBJ2-7, with 8 bases matching TRBD1. The CDR3 is 14 residues long. Looked up from germline, CDR1 is KGHSH and CDR2 is LQKENI. J was trimmed by 5 bases and V by 3 bases; bases with no gene match: 6. In DNA form, the CDR3 reads TGTGCCAGCTCACCCCCAGGGGGCTTCAACGAGCAGTACTTC. It translates to CASSPPGGFNEQYF.

This chain uses TRBV5-4 with TRBJ2-1; possibly TRBD2 for D (6 bases). V was clipped by 7 bases and J by 0 bases, with 14 bases between them. CDR1 SGHNT and CDR2 YYREEE come from the germline V gene (reference sequence). The CDR3 length is 15 residues. CDR3: CASRAGKSSYNEQFF. The CDR3 nucleotides read TGTGCCAGCCGGGCGGGGAAGAGCTCCTACAATGAGCAGTTCTTC. Full variable domain (missing parts from reference TRBV5-4 and TRBJ2-1): ETGVTQSPTHLIKTRGQQVTLRCSSQSGHNTVSWYQQALGQGPQFIFQYYREEENGRGNFPPRFSGLQFPNYSSELNVNALELDDSALYLCASRAGKSSYNEQFFGPGTRLTVL.

The chain carries TRBV15 and TRBJ1-2, with a weak D call TRBD1 (6 bases). The CDR3 loop spans 15 amino acids. Germline V lookup: CDR1 LNHNV, CDR2 YYDKDF (reference sequence). The germline V and J ends were trimmed by 4 bases and 4 bases, with 16 bases remaining between them. CDR3 sequence: CATSTDYRAGYGYTF. In DNA, the CDR3 is TGTGCCACCAGCACCGACTACAGGGCCGGCTATGGCTACACCTTC.

The gene calls are TRBV5-4 and TRBJ2-7; the D gene is possibly TRBD2 (5 bases). The V end was cut by 4 bases, the J end by 3 bases, with 17 bases between. CDR1 and CDR2 (germline): SGHNT, YYREEE (reference sequence). The CDR3 is 15 amino acids. CDR3 DNA sequence: TGTGCCAGCAGCCAGACCCCCCGGGGTGACTACGAGCAGTACTTC. It yields the protein CASSQTPRGDYEQYF.

CDR3 nucleotides: TGTGCCAGCAGCAACAGACCATCGCAAGAGACCCAGTACTTC. Amino acid sequence: CASSNRPSQETQYF. The chain has TRBV2 and TRBJ2-5; D remains ambiguous. Trimming took 6 bases from V and 2 from J, leaving 13 bases between them. Germline CDR1 and CDR2: SNHLY and FYNNEI. This CDR3 is built from 14 residues.

The chain combines TRBV3-1 (or the pseudogene TRBV3-2) with TRBJ1-1; D is unclear. The CDR3 has 16 residues. V was clipped by 1 base and J by 0 bases, with 12 bases between them. Germline V CDR1 and CDR2: LGHDT, YNNKEL (reference sequence). The CDR3: CASSQGSAGLNTEAFF. CDR3 sequence (DNA): TGTGCCAGCAGCCAAGGTTCGGCAGGCCTGAACACTGAAGCTTTCTTT.

The rearrangement joins TRBV27 to TRBJ2-5, with 7 bases fitting TRBD2. The J segment lost 5 bases and the V segment lost 5 bases, leaving 11 bases of the junction unmatched. In germline, CDR1 is MNHEY, CDR2 SMNVEV (reference sequence). The length of the CDR3 is 15 residues. CDR3 region: CASSKTSSNKETQYF. The DNA for the CDR3 is TGTGCCAGCAGTAAGACTAGCTCTAATAAGGAGACCCAGTACTTC.

This clone was seen a few times. The J gene is TRBJ2-3, the V gene TRBV30; D is ambiguous. V shed 2 bases and J shed 2 bases, with 5 bases lying between them. Germline lookup yields CDR1 GTSNPN and CDR2 SVGIG (reference sequence). This CDR3 has 12 amino acids. The CDR3 spells CAWSTSTDTQYF. The CDR3 nucleotides are TGTGCCTGGAGTACATCCACAGATACGCAGTATTTT.

This clone is a singleton in its sample. Here the CDR3 DNA reads TGTGCCAGCAGCGTGGGGTCGGGACAGATTTTCAATGAGCAGTTCTTC. Translated: CASSVGSGQIFNEQFF. V gene TRBV14 combines with J gene TRBJ2-1; 7 bases align to TRBD1. From germline, CDR1 is SGHDN and CDR2 FVKESK. CDR3 length: 16 residues. Trimming at V came to 5 bases and at J to 6 bases, leaving 13 bases not matched to a gene.

This clone was detected only a few times. J is TRBJ1-5 and V is TRBV15, with 8 bases that match TRBD1. The ends lost 4 bases at V and 6 bases at J; junction bases unmatched: 5. In germline, CDR1 is LNHNV, CDR2 YYDKDF (reference sequence). The CDR3 loop spans 14 amino acids. CDR3 residues: CATSKGQESQPQHF. The CDR3 DNA reads as TGTGCCACCAGCAAGGGACAGGAAAGTCAGCCCCAGCATTTT.